This T cell receptor (beta chain) derives from a study of T cell repertoires in cytomegalovirus infection. TCRdb used MiXCR to reprocess the reads, holding one entry per CDR3 protein. The data hold about 570,000 distinct CDR3 sequences, with roughly 42% observed a single time. Study-wide results and caveats: CMV carriers having the relevant HLA were flagged by cumulative public TCR beta family frequency.

Details on this clonotype: Its cognate antigen is unknown.

The specimen was cultured PBMCs, collected from culture after CMV antigen stimulation. The TCR comes from a human donor in good health (CMV status not recorded). Some clones in this sample may be carry-over from other donors' samples.

CDR3 residues: CASSTSQGNYGYTF. The CDR3 coding sequence is TGTGCCAGTAGTACCTCACAGGGAAACTATGGCTACACCTTC. The genes are TRBV19 and TRBJ1-2, with D perhaps TRBD1 (6 bases). This CDR3 is built from 14 residues. V was cut by 4 bases and J by 2 bases, with 11 bases left in between. From germline, CDR1 is LNHDA and CDR2 SQIVND (reference sequence).